A single sample gave rise to the 17 T cell receptor beta chains below, sequenced in a study of shared clonotypes between healthy human individuals. Method: immunoSEQ multiplex PCR; TCRdb's copy keeps in-frame clones and lacks some. The sample carries around 2,000,000 clones, over 85% recorded once. Sequences were obtained from naive CD4+ T cells sorted from blood. Indicated subset: CD45RA+ positively selected. Receptors originate from a man in his late teens or twenties in good health.

This sequence joins TRBV6-6 and TRBJ2-2, with a tentative D call TRBD1 (6 bases). Germline V gives CDR1 MNHNY, CDR2 SVGAGI (reference sequence). The V and J ends lost 7 bases and 1 base respectively, with 13 bases between them. The CDR3 totals 15 residues. The CDR3 coding sequence is TGTGCCAGCACCTCCCCAGGGGAGAACACCGGGGAGCTGTTTTTT. Encoded protein: CASTSPGENTGELFF.

The V and J genes are TRBV5-6 and TRBJ2-7; 9 nucleotides agree with TRBD1. Per the germline V gene, CDR1 is SGHDT and CDR2 is YYEEEE. The CDR3 covers 15 residues. V trimming: 4 bases; J trimming: 2 bases; junction bases outside the gene matches: 7. For the CDR3, the DNA is TGTGCCAGCAGCACGCGGACAGGGGTAACCTACGAGCAGTACTTC. Translating it yields CASSTRTGVTYEQYF.

The J gene is TRBJ2-1, the V gene TRBV5-1; 10 bases match TRBD1. Looked up from germline, CDR1 is SGHRS and CDR2 is YFSETQ. V was pared by 0 bases and J by 5 bases, with 2 bases of the junction left unmatched. The CDR3 loop spans 15 amino acids. The DNA for the CDR3 is TGCGCCAGCAGCTTGGGAGACAGGGGGCACAATGAGCAGTTCTTC. Amino acid sequence: CASSLGDRGHNEQFF.

This chain joins TRBV7-2 and TRBJ2-5; TRBD1 agrees at 10 bases. V lost 4 bases to trimming and J lost 4 bases; unmatched junction nucleotides: 6. The CDR3 consists of 15 residues. CDR1 and CDR2 (germline): SGHTA, FQGNSA. DNA for the CDR3: TGTGCCAGCAGCTCGGGACAGGGGAAGTCAGAGACCCAGTACTTC. As protein: CASSSGQGKSETQYF.

J is TRBJ2-2 and V is TRBV11-2; 7 bases line up with TRBD1. The CDR3 runs to 17 residues. The junction had 4 bases not matched to a gene; V was cut back by 0 bases and J by 0 bases. CDR1 and CDR2 from the germline V gene are SGHAT and FQNNGV. The CDR3 loop reads CASSLDQQGANTGELFF. Here the CDR3 DNA reads TGTGCCAGCAGCTTAGATCAGCAGGGGGCGAACACCGGGGAGCTGTTTTTT.

The chain links TRBV5-4 to TRBJ2-3, with a possible D match to TRBD1 (6 bases). The CDR3 is 16 amino acids. CDR1 is SGHNT and CDR2 is YYREEE in the germline V gene (reference sequence). The V and J ends lost 0 bases and 3 bases respectively, with 14 bases between them. The CDR3 is CASSLVVGQTTDTQYF. CDR3 DNA sequence: TGTGCCAGCAGCTTGGTCGTTGGACAGACGACAGATACGCAGTATTTT.

Turning to this clone: Different DNA sequences within this sample yield the same CDR3. V and J are TRBV20-1 and TRBJ2-1; unclear D gene. There are 11 residues in the CDR3. V was shortened by 6 bases and J by 4 bases, with 7 bases between the two germline ends. CDR1 DFQATT and CDR2 SNEGSKA come from the germline V gene (reference sequence). DNA of the CDR3: TGCAGTGCCGGTGGATACAATGAGCAGTTCTTC. Protein: CSAGGYNEQFF.

The V gene is TRBV9, the J gene TRBJ2-7; the match to TRBD2 covers 10 bases. The CDR3 spans 14 residues. Germline trimming cut 4 bases from V and 3 bases from J; bases unmatched to any gene: 4. The germline V gene has CDR1 SGDLS and CDR2 YYNGEE. In DNA, the CDR3 is TGTGCCAGCAGCTTAGCGGGAGGTTTCTACGAGCAGTACTTC. As protein: CASSLAGGFYEQYF.

The chain has TRBV5-6 and TRBJ2-5, with TRBD2 identical over 8 bases. Germline-derived CDR1 and CDR2 are SGHDT and YYEEEE. Trimming removed 6 bases from V and 5 bases from J; junction bases left unmatched: 12. The CDR3 runs 15 residues. Here the CDR3 reads CASTEGSGSWETQYF. CDR3 coding DNA: TGTGCCAGCACCGAAGGGAGCGGGAGTTGGGAGACCCAGTACTTC. The variable domain in full, with the rest retrieved from reference TRBV5-6 and TRBJ2-5, is DAGVTQSPTHLIKTRGQQVTLRCSPKSGHDTVSWYQQALGQGPQFIFQYYEEEERQRGNFPDRFSGHQFPNYSSELNVNALLLGDSALYLCASTEGSGSWETQYFGPGTRLLVL.

This chain links TRBV9 with TRBJ1-2, with D maybe TRBD1 (5 bases). This CDR3 is 12 amino acids long. Germline loops: CDR1 SGDLS, CDR2 YYNGEE. Trimming took 2 bases from V and 8 from J, leaving 10 bases between them. CDR3: CASSVQGSGYTF. CDR3 nucleotide sequence: TGTGCCAGCAGCGTTCAGGGTTCGGGCTACACCTTC.

This clone showed up just once. The gene calls are TRBV18 and TRBJ2-7; tentatively, D is TRBD1 (6 bases). Per the germline V gene, CDR1 is KGHSH and CDR2 is LQKENI. Trimming left V 3 bases short and J 0 bases short, with 15 bases between. The CDR3 has 16 residues. CDR3 sequence: CASSPYLDRSSYEQYF. CDR3 DNA sequence: TGTGCCAGCTCACCCTACCTCGACAGGAGCTCCTACGAGCAGTACTTC.

This chain connects TRBV7-8 to TRBJ2-4; no clear D. The germline V gene has CDR1 SGHVS and CDR2 FQNEAQ. The germline V and J ends were trimmed by 1 base and 0 bases, with 19 bases remaining between them. The CDR3 is 19 residues long. The CDR3 DNA follows: TGTGCCAGCAGCTTAGGGCGTATCAGCGAAGTTCGAGCCAAAAACATTCAGTACTTC. It codes for CASSLGRISEVRAKNIQYF.

The gene calls are TRBV23-1 and TRBJ1-2, with D unresolved. Being an ORF, TRBV23-1 has a function that is uncertain. V was cut by 1 base and J by 7 bases, with 10 bases left in between. The CDR3 consists of 13 residues. Here the CDR3 reads CASSQLCQLGYTF. The CDR3 DNA sequence: TGCGCCAGCAGTCAATTATGCCAGCTTGGCTACACCTTC.

The chain joins TRBV27 to TRBJ2-7, with D perhaps TRBD2 (5 bases). Germline lookup yields CDR1 MNHEY and CDR2 SMNVEV (reference sequence). V was cut by 6 bases and J by 1 base, with 19 bases left in between. This CDR3 has 16 amino acids. CDR3 amino acids: CASSFGSPWASYEQYF. The CDR3 DNA reads TGTGCCAGCAGCTTTGGGAGCCCCTGGGCATCCTACGAGCAGTACTTC.

The chain joins TRBV6-4 to TRBJ2-2; weak D call: TRBD1 (5 bases). Per the germline V gene, CDR1 is MRHNA and CDR2 is SNTAGT. The CDR3 has 14 residues. With 6 bases removed from V and 2 bases from J, the gap between germline ends came to 10 bases. The CDR3 coding sequence is TGTGCCAGCAGAGATCAGGGTAACACCGGGGAGCTGTTTTTT. Its translation: CASRDQGNTGELFF.

The chain has TRBV18 and TRBJ1-4; D perhaps matches TRBD1 (5 bases). V was shortened by 3 bases and J by 0 bases, with 20 bases between the two germline ends. CDR1 is KGHSH, CDR2 LQKENI, per germline. The CDR3 extends over 19 amino acids. The CDR3 DNA reads as TGTGCCAGCTCACCCCCCGAGGACACGTACGGGGCAACTAATGAAAAACTGTTTTTT. Amino acid sequence: CASSPPEDTYGATNEKLFF.

This chain connects TRBV5-4 to TRBJ1-3; maybe TRBD1 (5 bases). The CDR3 sequence is 15 residues long. The germline CDR1 and CDR2 sequences are SGHNT and YYREEE (reference sequence). The V end was cut by 7 bases, the J end by 1 base, with 15 bases between. The CDR3: CASFSGRDSGNTIYF. The DNA of the CDR3 is TGTGCCAGCTTTTCCGGCAGGGATTCTGGAAACACCATATATTTT.